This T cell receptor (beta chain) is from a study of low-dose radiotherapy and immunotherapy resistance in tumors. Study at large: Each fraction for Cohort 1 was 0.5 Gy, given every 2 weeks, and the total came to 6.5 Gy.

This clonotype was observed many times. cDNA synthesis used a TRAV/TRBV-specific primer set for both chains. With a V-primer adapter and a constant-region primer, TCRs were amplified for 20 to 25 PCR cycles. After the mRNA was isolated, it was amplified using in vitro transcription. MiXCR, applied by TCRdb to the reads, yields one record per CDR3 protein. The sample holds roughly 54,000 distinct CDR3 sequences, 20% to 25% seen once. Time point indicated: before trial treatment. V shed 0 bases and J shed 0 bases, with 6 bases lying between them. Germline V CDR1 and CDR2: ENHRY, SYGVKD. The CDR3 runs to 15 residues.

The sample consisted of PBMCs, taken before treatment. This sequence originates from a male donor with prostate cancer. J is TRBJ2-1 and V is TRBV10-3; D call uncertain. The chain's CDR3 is CAISESPSSYNEQFF. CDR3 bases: TGTGCCATCAGTGAGTCACCGAGCTCCTACAATGAGCAGTTCTTC.